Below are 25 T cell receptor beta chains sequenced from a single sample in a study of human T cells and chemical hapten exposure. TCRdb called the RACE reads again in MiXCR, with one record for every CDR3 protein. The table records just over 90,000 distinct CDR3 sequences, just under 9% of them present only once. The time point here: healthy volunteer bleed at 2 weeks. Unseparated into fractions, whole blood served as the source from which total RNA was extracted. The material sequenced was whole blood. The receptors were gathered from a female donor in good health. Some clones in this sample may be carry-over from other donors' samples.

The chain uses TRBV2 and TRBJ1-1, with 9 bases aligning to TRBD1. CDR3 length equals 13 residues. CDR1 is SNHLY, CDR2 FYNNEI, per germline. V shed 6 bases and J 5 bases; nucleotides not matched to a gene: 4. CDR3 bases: TGTGCCAGCAGGGGACAGGGATGGACTGAAGCTTTCTTT. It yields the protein CASRGQGWTEAFF.

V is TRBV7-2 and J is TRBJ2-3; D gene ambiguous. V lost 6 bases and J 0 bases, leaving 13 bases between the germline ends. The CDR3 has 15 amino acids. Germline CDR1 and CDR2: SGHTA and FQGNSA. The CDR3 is CASRLDLWSTDTQYF. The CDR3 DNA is TGTGCCAGCAGGCTAGATCTTTGGAGCACAGATACGCAGTATTTT. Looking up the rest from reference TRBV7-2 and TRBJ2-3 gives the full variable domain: GAGVSQSPSNKVTEKGKDVELRCDPISGHTALYWYRQSLGQGLEFLIYFQGNSAPDKSGLPSDRFSAERTGGSVSTLTIQRTQQEDSAVYLCASRLDLWSTDTQYFGPGTRLTVL.

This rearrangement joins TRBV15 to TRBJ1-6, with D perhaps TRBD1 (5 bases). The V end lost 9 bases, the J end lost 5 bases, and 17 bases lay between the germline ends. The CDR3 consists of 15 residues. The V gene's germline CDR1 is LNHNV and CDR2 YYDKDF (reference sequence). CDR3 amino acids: CATKSRDANNSPLHF. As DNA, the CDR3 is TGTGCCACTAAAAGCCGGGACGCTAATAATTCACCCCTCCACTTT.

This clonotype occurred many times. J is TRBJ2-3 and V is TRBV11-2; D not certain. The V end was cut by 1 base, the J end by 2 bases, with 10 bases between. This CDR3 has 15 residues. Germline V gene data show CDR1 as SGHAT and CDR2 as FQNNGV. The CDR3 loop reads CASSLVGRYTDTQYF. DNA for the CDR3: TGTGCCAGCAGCTTAGTTGGCAGATACACAGATACGCAGTATTTT.

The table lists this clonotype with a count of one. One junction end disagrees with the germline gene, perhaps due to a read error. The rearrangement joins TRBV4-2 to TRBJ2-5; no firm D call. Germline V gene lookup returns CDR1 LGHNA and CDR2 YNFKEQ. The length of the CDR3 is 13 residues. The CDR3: CVSSQEAQETQYF. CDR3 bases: TGTGTCAGCAGCCAAGAGGCTCAAGAGACCCAGTACTTC.

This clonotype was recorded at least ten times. CDR3 residues: CASRDDRGGTDTQYF. CDR3 DNA sequence: TGTGCCAGCAGGGACGACAGGGGGGGCACAGATACGCAGTATTTT. This rearrangement joins TRBV6-1 to TRBJ2-3, with 9 bases aligning to TRBD1. Trimming at V came to 6 bases and at J to 1 base, leaving 5 bases not matched to a gene. There are 15 residues in the CDR3. Germline V CDR1 and CDR2: MNHNS, SASEGT.

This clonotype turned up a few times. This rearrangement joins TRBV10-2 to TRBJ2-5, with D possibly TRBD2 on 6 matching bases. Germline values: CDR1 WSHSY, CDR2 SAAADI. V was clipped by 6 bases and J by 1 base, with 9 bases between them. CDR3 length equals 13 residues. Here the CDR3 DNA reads TGCGCCAGCAGGCCCGGGGGCCAAGAGACCCAGTACTTC. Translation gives CASRPGGQETQYF.

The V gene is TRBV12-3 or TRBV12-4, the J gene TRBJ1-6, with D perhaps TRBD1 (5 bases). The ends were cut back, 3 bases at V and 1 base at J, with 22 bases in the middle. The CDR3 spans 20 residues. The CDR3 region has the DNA TGTGCCAGCAGTTTCATAGGTGTTCGGGGCGGAAGGTCCTATAATTCACCCCTCCACTTT. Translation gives CASSFIGVRGGRSYNSPLHF.

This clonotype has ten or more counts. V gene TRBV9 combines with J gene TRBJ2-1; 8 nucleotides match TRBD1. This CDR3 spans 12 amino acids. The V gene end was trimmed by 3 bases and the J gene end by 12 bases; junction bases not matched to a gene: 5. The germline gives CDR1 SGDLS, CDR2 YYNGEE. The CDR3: CASSGQGMGQFF. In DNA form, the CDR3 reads TGTGCCAGCAGCGGACAGGGGATGGGGCAGTTCTTC.

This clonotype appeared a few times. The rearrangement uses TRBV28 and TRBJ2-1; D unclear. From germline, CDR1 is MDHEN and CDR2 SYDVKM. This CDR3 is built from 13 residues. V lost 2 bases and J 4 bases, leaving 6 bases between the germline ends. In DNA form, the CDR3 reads TGTGCCAGCAGTTTAAAAGGGTACAATGAGCAGTTCTTC. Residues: CASSLKGYNEQFF.

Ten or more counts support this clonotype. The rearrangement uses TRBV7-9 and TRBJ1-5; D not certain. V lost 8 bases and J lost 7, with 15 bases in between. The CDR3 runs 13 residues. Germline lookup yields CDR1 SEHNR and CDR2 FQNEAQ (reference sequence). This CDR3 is CASQSSLGQPQHF. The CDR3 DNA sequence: TGTGCCAGCCAGAGCTCCCTGGGACAGCCCCAGCATTTT.

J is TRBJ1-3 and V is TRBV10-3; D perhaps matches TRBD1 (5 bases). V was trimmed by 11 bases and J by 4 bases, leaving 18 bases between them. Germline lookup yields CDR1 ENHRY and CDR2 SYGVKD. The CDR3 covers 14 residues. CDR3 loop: CASGATNPGNTIYF. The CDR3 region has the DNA TGTGCCTCCGGGGCTACCAACCCGGGAAACACCATATATTTT.

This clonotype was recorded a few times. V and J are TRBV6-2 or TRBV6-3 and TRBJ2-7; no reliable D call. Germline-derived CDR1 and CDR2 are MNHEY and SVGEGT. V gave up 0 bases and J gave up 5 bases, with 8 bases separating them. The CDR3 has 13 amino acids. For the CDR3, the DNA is TGTGCCAGCAGTTACTCGATAGTGGACGAGCAGTACTTC. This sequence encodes CASSYSIVDEQYF.

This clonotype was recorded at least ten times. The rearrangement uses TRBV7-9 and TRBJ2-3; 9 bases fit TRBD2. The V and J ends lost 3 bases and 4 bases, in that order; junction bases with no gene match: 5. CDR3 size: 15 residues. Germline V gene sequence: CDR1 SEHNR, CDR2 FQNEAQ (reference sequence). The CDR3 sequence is CASSLGLAVADTQYF. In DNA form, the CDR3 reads TGTGCCAGCAGCTTGGGACTAGCTGTCGCAGATACGCAGTATTTT. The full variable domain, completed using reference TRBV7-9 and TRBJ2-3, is DTGVSQNPRHKITKRGQNVTFRCDPISEHNRLYWYRQTLGQGPEFLTYFQNEAQLEKSRLLSDRFSAERPKGSFSTLEIQRTEQGDSAMYLCASSLGLAVADTQYFGPGTRLTVL.

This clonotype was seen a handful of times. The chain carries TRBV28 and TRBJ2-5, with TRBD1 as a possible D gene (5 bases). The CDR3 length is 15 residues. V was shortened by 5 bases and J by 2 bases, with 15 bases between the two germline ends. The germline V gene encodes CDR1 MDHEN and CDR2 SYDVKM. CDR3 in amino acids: CASSPPRGMQETQYF. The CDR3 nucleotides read TGTGCCAGCAGTCCACCTAGGGGCATGCAAGAGACCCAGTACTTC.

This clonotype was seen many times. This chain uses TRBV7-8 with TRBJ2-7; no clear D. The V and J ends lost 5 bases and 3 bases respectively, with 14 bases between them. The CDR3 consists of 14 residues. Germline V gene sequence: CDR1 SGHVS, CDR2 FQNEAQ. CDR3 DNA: TGTGCCAGCAGCCCTTTGATAGCTGACTACGAGCAGTACTTC. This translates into CASSPLIADYEQYF.

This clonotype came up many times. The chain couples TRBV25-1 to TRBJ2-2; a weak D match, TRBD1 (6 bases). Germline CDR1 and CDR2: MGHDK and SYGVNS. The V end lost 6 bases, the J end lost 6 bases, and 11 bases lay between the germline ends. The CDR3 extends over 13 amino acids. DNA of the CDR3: TGTGCCAGCAGCCCCAGGGGTGCCGGGGAGCTGTTTTTT. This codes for CASSPRGAGELFF.

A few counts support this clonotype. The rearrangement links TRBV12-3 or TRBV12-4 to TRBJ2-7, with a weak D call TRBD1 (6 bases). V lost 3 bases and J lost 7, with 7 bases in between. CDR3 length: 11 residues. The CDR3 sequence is CASSLRGEQYF. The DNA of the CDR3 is TGTGCCAGCAGTTTGAGGGGGGAGCAGTACTTC.

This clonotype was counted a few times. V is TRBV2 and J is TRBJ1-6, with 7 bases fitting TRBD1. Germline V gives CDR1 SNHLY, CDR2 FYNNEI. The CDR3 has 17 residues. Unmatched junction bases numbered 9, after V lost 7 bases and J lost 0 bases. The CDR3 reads CASNRGQSSSYNSPLHF. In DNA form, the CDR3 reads TGTGCCAGCAATCGGGGACAGTCTAGCTCCTATAATTCACCCCTCCACTTT.

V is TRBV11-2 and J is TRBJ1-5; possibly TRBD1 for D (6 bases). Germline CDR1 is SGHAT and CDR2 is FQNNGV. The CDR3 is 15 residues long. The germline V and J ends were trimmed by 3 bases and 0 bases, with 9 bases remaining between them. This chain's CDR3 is CASSLGASSNQPQHF. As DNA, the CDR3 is TGTGCCAGCAGCTTGGGGGCCAGTAGCAATCAGCCCCAGCATTTT.

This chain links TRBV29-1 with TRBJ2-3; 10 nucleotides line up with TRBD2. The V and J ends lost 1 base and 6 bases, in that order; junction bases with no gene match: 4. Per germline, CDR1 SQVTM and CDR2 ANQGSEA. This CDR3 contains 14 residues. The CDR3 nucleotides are TGCAGCGTTGAAGGCGGGACTAGCGAGGATACGCAGTATTTT. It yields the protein CSVEGGTSEDTQYF.

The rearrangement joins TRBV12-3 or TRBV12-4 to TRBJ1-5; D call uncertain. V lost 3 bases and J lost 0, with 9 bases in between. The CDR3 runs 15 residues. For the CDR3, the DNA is TGTGCCAGCAGTTTTGGTCAGTATAGCAATCAGCCCCAGCATTTT. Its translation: CASSFGQYSNQPQHF.

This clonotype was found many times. DNA for the CDR3: TGTGCCAGCAGCCGACCGGGACACCAAGACAACGTCCTGACTTTC. It translates to CASSRPGHQDNVLTF. The V call is TRBV6-2 or TRBV6-3, the J call TRBJ2-6, with D tentatively TRBD1 (6 bases). CDR3 size: 15 residues. With 6 bases removed from V and 9 bases from J, the gap between germline ends came to 18 bases. CDR1 and CDR2 (germline): MNHEY, SVGEGT.

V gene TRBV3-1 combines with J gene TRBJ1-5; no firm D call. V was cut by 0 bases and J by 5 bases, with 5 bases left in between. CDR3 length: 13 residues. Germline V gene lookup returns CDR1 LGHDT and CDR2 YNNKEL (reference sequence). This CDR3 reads CASSQEFDQPQHF. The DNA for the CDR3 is TGTGCCAGCAGCCAAGAGTTTGATCAGCCCCAGCATTTT.

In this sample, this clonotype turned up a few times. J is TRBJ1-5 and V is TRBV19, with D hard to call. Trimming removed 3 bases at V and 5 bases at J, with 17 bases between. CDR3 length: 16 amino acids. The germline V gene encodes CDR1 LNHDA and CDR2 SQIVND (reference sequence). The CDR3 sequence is CASSIAAVIPYQPQHF. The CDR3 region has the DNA TGTGCCAGTAGTATCGCGGCGGTCATACCTTATCAGCCCCAGCATTTT. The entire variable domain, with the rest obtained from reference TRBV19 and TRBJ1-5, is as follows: DGGITQSPKYLFRKEGQNVTLSCEQNLNHDAMYWYRQDPGQGLRLIYYSQIVNDFQKGDIAEGYSVSREKKESFPLTVTSAQKNPTAFYLCASSIAAVIPYQPQHFGDGTRLSIL.